This T cell receptor beta chain was sequenced in a study of T cell responses to AZD1222 COVID-19 vaccine. Across the study: Second doses that came at about 4 or about 12 weeks were put together. Points from the study as a whole: Unmutated regions of variants are reportedly targeted by nearly half of spike-specific TCRs. In all cases, repertoires were sampled only after the peak T cell response. The donors showed a predominance of white British ancestry and of females, with possible underestimation of clonal diversity.

CDR1 is SGHTA and CDR2 is FQGTGA in the germline V gene. V lost 5 bases, J lost 1 base, and 8 bases lay in between. This CDR3 contains 13 residues. Method: immunoSEQ multiplex PCR; TCRdb's copy keeps in-frame clones and lacks some. The table lists 80,000 to 100,000 clones, nearly 90% of them singletons. The count of this clone is one. Its matching antigen is unknown. The sample consisted of peripheral blood, taken on day 0 of AZD1222 vaccination. The source is an adult in good health. The chain is built from TRBV7-3 and TRBJ1-1, with a tentative D call TRBD1 (6 bases). CDR3 in amino acids: CASSQGQNTEAFF. The DNA for the CDR3 is TGTGCCAGCAGCCAGGGACAGAACACTGAAGCTTTCTTT. Full variable domain (outside the CDR3, taken from reference TRBV7-3 and TRBJ1-1): GAGVSQTPSNKVTEKGKYVELRCDPISGHTALYWYRQSLGQGPEFLIYFQGTGAADDSGLPNDRFFAVRPEGSVSTLKIQRTERGDSAVYLCASSQGQNTEAFFGQGTRLTVV.